This T cell receptor beta chain was documented in a study of blood T cell repertoires in COVID-19. Study-wide context: Spain, Italy and the United States supplied samples that represented acute and convalescent COVID-19.

Per the original methods: Reference gene primer amplification yielded estimated nucleated cell counts. Generated by immunoSEQ multiplex PCR, the TCRdb table keeps only in-frame clones and is missing some. V and J calls and clone size are given by that table; D and trimming were obtained from the DNA. The sample has tens of thousands of clones, 80% to 95% seen once. Trimming cost V 7 bases and J 4 bases; bases outside gene matches: 5. Germline V CDR1 and CDR2: PRHDT, FYEKMQ (reference sequence). The CDR3 covers 14 residues. Sequenced: peripheral blood. The chain couples TRBV13 to TRBJ2-1, with TRBD2 identical over 9 bases. This clonotype was obtained from a woman in her 70s with active COVID-19. This chain's CDR3 is CASTRTSAYNEQFF. The DNA for the CDR3 is TGTGCCAGCACCAGGACTAGCGCATACAATGAGCAGTTCTTC.